This entry features one TCR beta chain sequence. The target antigen is unknown. Germline loops: CDR1 LNHDA, CDR2 SQIVND (reference sequence). The V end was cut by 3 bases, the J end by 9 bases, with 12 bases between. There are 13 residues in the CDR3. The data derive from a study of shared clonotypes between healthy human individuals. Study-wide results and caveats: Generation probabilities were higher for clonotypes shared across all four sorted-subset donors than for unshared ones. As a rule, naive subsets had a larger estimated richness than memory subsets.

Sequenced by immunoSEQ multiplex PCR; TCRdb stores in-frame clones only, minus some. Of more than 2 million clones detected, just under 95% appear once; the ten largest clones hold about 1.1%. Naive CD8 cells, CD45RO-negative and positively selected for CCR7, excluded terminally differentiated effector memory CD45RA+ cells. This clonotype originated in a man aged 18 to 29 in good health. The source material was naive CD8+ T cells sorted from blood. This rearrangement joins TRBV19 to TRBJ2-1; the D is unclear. The CDR3 DNA reads as TGTGCCAGTAGTATCGCGTCGGGCACTGAGCAGTTCTTC. Its translation is CASSIASGTEQFF.